A single sample is the source of the 25 T cell receptor beta chains below, sequenced in a study of T cell changes during pregnancy in multiple sclerosis. Profiled with immunoSEQ multiplex PCR; TCRdb holds only in-frame clones, not every one. The repertoire holds about 40,000 clones, just under 95% seen once, with approximately 8.3% in the top ten. This specimen consisted of CD8+ T cells from peripheral blood mononuclear cells, obtained in the third trimester of pregnancy. The source of these receptors is a female donor with multiple sclerosis, enrolled in a pregnancy study.

The gene calls are TRBV5-5 and TRBJ2-1; 9 bases agree with TRBD1. This CDR3 has 15 residues. J was trimmed by 4 bases and V by 3 bases; bases with no gene match: 5. Looked up from germline, CDR1 is SGHKS and CDR2 is YYEKEE (reference sequence). CDR3 protein: CASSSPGTGYNEQFF. In DNA, the CDR3 is TGTGCCAGCAGCTCACCCGGGACAGGGTACAATGAGCAGTTCTTC.

The chain carries TRBV7-9 and TRBJ1-2; D remains ambiguous. Trimming pared 2 bases from V and 2 bases from J, leaving 9 bases between. Germline CDR1 SEHNR, CDR2 FQNEAQ (reference sequence). There are 14 residues in the CDR3. The CDR3 spells CASSLILQNYGYTF. The CDR3 bases are TGTGCCAGCAGCTTAATTCTGCAGAACTATGGCTACACCTTC.

A word on this clone: This sample includes further DNA sequences coding for the same CDR3. The rearrangement uses TRBV13 and TRBJ1-6, with 7 bases that match TRBD1. This CDR3 contains 17 residues. The V and J ends lost 3 bases and 10 bases, in that order; junction bases with no gene match: 15. Germline CDR1 and CDR2: PRHDT and FYEKMQ (reference sequence). The CDR3 DNA sequence: TGTGCCAGCAGCTTGGGTAGGGGTCGGGACAGTACGTCACCCCTCCACTTT. It is translated as CASSLGRGRDSTSPLHF.

V usage is TRBV19 and J usage is TRBJ1-6; TRBD1 agrees at 8 bases. In germline, CDR1 is LNHDA, CDR2 SQIVND (reference sequence). V was pared by 0 bases and J by 8 bases, with 9 bases of the junction left unmatched. The CDR3 loop spans 17 amino acids. The CDR3 reads CASSIDRWDRLYSPLHF. Here the CDR3 DNA reads TGTGCCAGTAGTATAGATCGTTGGGACAGGTTGTATTCACCCCTCCACTTT.

Here the CDR3 reads CASSPQGLAGDYEQYF. The DNA of the CDR3 is TGTGCCAGCAGCCCCCAAGGACTAGCGGGGGACTACGAGCAGTACTTC. The chain uses TRBV7-6 and TRBJ2-7; 13 positions match TRBD2. The germline V gene encodes CDR1 SGHVS and CDR2 FNYEAQ. V lost 5 bases, J lost 3 bases, and 7 bases stayed unmatched. CDR3 length: 16 residues.

This chain joins TRBV6-1 and TRBJ1-4, with TRBD1 matching over 7 bases. The CDR3 contains 14 residues. The ends lost 8 bases at V and 0 bases at J; junction bases unmatched: 3. Germline-derived CDR1 and CDR2 are MNHNS and SASEGT. The CDR3 sequence is CASDQGATNEKLFF. CDR3 in DNA: TGTGCCAGCGATCAGGGGGCAACTAATGAAAAACTGTTTTTT.

The chain uses TRBV7-3 and TRBJ2-7; 7 bases map to TRBD1. The germline gives CDR1 SGHTA, CDR2 FQGTGA. The ends lost 1 base at V and 6 bases at J; junction bases unmatched: 6. This CDR3 has 14 amino acids. CDR3 residues: CASSLNTGVTEQYF. The DNA of the CDR3 is TGTGCCAGCAGCTTAAATACAGGGGTAACCGAGCAGTACTTC.

This clone was seen once. The chain carries TRBV30 and TRBJ2-1; 8 positions agree with TRBD1. Per the germline V gene, CDR1 is GTSNPN and CDR2 is SVGIG (reference sequence). V dropped 1 base and J dropped 8; count of bases not matched to a gene: 7. The CDR3 is 14 amino acids. The CDR3, as DNA: TGTGCCTGGAGTGAGGGGACAGGATCCGATGAGCAGTTCTTC. This sequence encodes CAWSEGTGSDEQFF.

The chain uses TRBV5-5 and TRBJ1-2, with 12 bases aligning to TRBD1. Looked up from germline, CDR1 is SGHKS and CDR2 is YYEKEE (reference sequence). The length of the CDR3 is 20 residues. V lost 4 bases to trimming and J lost 0 bases; unmatched junction nucleotides: 16. The CDR3 sequence: CASSLRAPGQGAEANYGYTF. The CDR3 nucleotides are TGTGCCAGCAGCCTGAGGGCCCCGGGACAGGGGGCCGAAGCTAACTATGGCTACACCTTC. Full variable domain (missing parts from reference TRBV5-5 and TRBJ1-2): DAGVTQSPTHLIKTRGQQVTLRCSPISGHKSVSWYQQVLGQGPQFIFQYYEKEERGRGNFPDRFSARQFPNYSSELNVNALLLGDSALYLCASSLRAPGQGAEANYGYTFGSGTRLTVV.

The rearrangement uses TRBV13 and TRBJ1-1; 9 nucleotides line up with TRBD1. The germline V gene has CDR1 PRHDT and CDR2 FYEKMQ (reference sequence). This CDR3 has 18 amino acids. V lost 0 bases, J lost 3 bases, and 11 bases stayed unmatched. The DNA of the CDR3 is TGTGCCAGCAGCTTAGGCCTGGGACAGGGTGTTTCGGACACTGAAGCTTTCTTT. Its protein is CASSLGLGQGVSDTEAFF.

The J gene is TRBJ1-1, the V gene TRBV27, with unresolved D. Germline V gene lookup returns CDR1 MNHEY and CDR2 SMNVEV (reference sequence). The V end lost 3 bases, the J end lost 0 bases, and 5 bases lay between the germline ends. The CDR3 has 13 amino acids. Here the CDR3 DNA reads TGTGCCAGCAGTTTGTACATGAACACTGAAGCTTTCTTT. Translation: CASSLYMNTEAFF.

This clone was picked up a small number of times. This chain links TRBV7-8 with TRBJ1-1; possibly TRBD1 for D (5 bases). This CDR3 has 14 residues. V was pared by 1 base and J by 10 bases, with 16 bases between. Germline values: CDR1 SGHVS, CDR2 FQNEAQ. The CDR3 nucleotides read TGTGCCAGCAGCTTAGATCGCATTCAGGGCCGAGCTTTCTTT. It specifies CASSLDRIQGRAFF.

This sequence joins TRBV6-4 and TRBJ1-1; TRBD1 matches at 7 bases. The germline V gene has CDR1 MRHNA and CDR2 SNTAGT. The junction had 6 bases not matched to a gene; V was cut back by 2 bases and J by 6 bases. CDR3 length: 14 residues. Here the CDR3 reads CASSDGETGSEAFF. The CDR3 nucleotides read TGTGCCAGCAGTGACGGTGAGACAGGGTCTGAAGCTTTCTTT.

V usage is TRBV2 and J usage is TRBJ2-1, with D perhaps matching TRBD2 (5 bases). CDR3 length: 13 amino acids. V lost 8 bases and J lost 5, with 13 bases in between. The V gene's germline CDR1 is SNHLY and CDR2 FYNNEI. The CDR3 region has the DNA TGTGCCAGCTTGGACGCAGCGGACAATGAGCAGTTCTTC. Translated: CASLDAADNEQFF.

The V call is TRBV2, the J call TRBJ1-1; 10 bases map to TRBD1. CDR1 is SNHLY and CDR2 is FYNNEI in the germline V gene. The length of the CDR3 is 14 residues. V lost 6 bases to trimming and J lost 5 bases; unmatched junction nucleotides: 6. CDR3 residues: CASSLGTGVTEAFF. The CDR3 region has the DNA TGTGCCAGCAGCTTGGGGACAGGGGTAACTGAAGCTTTCTTT.

The chain has TRBV27 and TRBJ2-1, with D unclear. There are 14 residues in the CDR3. The V end lost 9 bases, the J end lost 0 bases, and 12 bases lay between the germline ends. Germline V gene data show CDR1 as MNHEY and CDR2 as SMNVEV (reference sequence). CDR3 nucleotide sequence: TGTGCCAGTAGCCTGGATAGCTCCTACAATGAGCAGTTCTTC. Encoded protein: CASSLDSSYNEQFF.

V is TRBV5-5 and J is TRBJ2-1, with TRBD1 as a possible D gene (5 bases). V shed 0 bases and J shed 4 bases, with 11 bases lying between them. This CDR3 has 15 amino acids. The germline V gene has CDR1 SGHKS and CDR2 YYEKEE (reference sequence). CDR3 nucleotides: TGTGCCAGCAGCTTGGTGGCAGGGCGGTACAATGAGCAGTTCTTC. Its protein is CASSLVAGRYNEQFF.

The chain combines TRBV13 with TRBJ2-7; TRBD2 agrees at 8 bases. The germline V gene encodes CDR1 PRHDT and CDR2 FYEKMQ (reference sequence). V gave up 0 bases and J gave up 3 bases; unmatched junction bases: 4. The CDR3 is 15 residues long. CDR3 in amino acids: CASSLGSRGGYEQYF. The DNA of the CDR3 is TGTGCCAGCAGCTTAGGAAGTCGGGGGGGCTACGAGCAGTACTTC.

This chain links TRBV5-8 with TRBJ2-7, with a weak D call TRBD2 (5 bases). This CDR3 is 13 amino acids long. Germline loops: CDR1 SGHTS, CDR2 YDEGEE. V was shortened by 2 bases and J by 6 bases, with 12 bases between the two germline ends. The CDR3 is CASSFPFGIEQYF. CDR3 nucleotide sequence: TGTGCCAGCAGCTTCCCGTTCGGGATCGAGCAGTACTTC.

The V and J genes are TRBV5-1 and TRBJ2-3, with TRBD2 as a possible D gene (5 bases). Germline CDR1 and CDR2: SGHRS and YFSETQ. V dropped 4 bases and J dropped 4 bases, with 10 bases sitting between them. The CDR3 totals 13 residues. CDR3 in amino acids: CASSDGVSDTQYF. The DNA of the CDR3 is TGCGCCAGCAGCGACGGGGTTTCAGATACGCAGTATTTT.

The chain links TRBV19 to TRBJ1-2, with TRBD1 as a possible D gene (5 bases). CDR3 size: 12 residues. V was shortened by 7 bases and J by 7 bases, with 13 bases between the two germline ends. Germline V gene sequence: CDR1 LNHDA, CDR2 SQIVND (reference sequence). Written as DNA, the CDR3 is TGTGCCAGTAAGACAGAGTTAAGTGGCTACACCTTC. Protein sequence: CASKTELSGYTF. Full variable domain (remainder filled in from reference TRBV19 and TRBJ1-2): DGGITQSPKYLFRKEGQNVTLSCEQNLNHDAMYWYRQDPGQGLRLIYYSQIVNDFQKGDIAEGYSVSREKKESFPLTVTSAQKNPTAFYLCASKTELSGYTFGSGTRLTVV.

The rearrangement links TRBV4-2 to TRBJ1-4; D remains unclear. The V gene lost 3 bases and the J gene lost 12 bases, with 11 bases spanning the gap. The CDR3 length is 12 residues. Germline V lookup: CDR1 LGHNA, CDR2 YNFKEQ. CDR3 nucleotides: TGTGCCAGCAGCCAGGGAGTCGGGGAACTGTTTTTT. Residues: CASSQGVGELFF.

The CDR3 DNA sequence: TGCAGCGTTGAAGACCAGGCAAGGATTGATGGCTACACCTTC. It is translated as CSVEDQARIDGYTF. The rearrangement uses TRBV29-1 and TRBJ1-2; D unresolved. Trimming stripped 0 bases from V and 6 bases from J, with 14 bases between. Germline lookup yields CDR1 SQVTM and CDR2 ANQGSEA. This CDR3 comprises 14 residues.

The V and J genes are TRBV7-9 and TRBJ1-2; tentative D call: TRBD1 (6 bases). The CDR3 is made up of 14 amino acids. V shed 7 bases and J shed 6 bases, with 18 bases lying between them. Germline V gene lookup returns CDR1 SEHNR and CDR2 FQNEAQ (reference sequence). The CDR3 loop reads CASNPGHRADGYTF. As DNA, the CDR3 is TGTGCCAGCAACCCGGGACATCGAGCGGATGGCTACACCTTC.

This chain joins TRBV11-3 and TRBJ2-1; 9 nucleotides line up with TRBD2. The CDR3 is 14 amino acids. The germline gives CDR1 SGHNT, CDR2 YENEEA. The V segment lost 6 bases and the J segment 3 bases; nucleotides outside the gene matches: 3. Written as DNA, the CDR3 is TGTGCCAGCAGTTGGACTAGCGACTACAATGAGCAGTTCTTC. Protein: CASSWTSDYNEQFF.